This note documents a single T cell receptor beta chain sequence. The data were taken from a study of OX40 agonist ivuxolimab in advanced cancers. Study at large: Cohort: about 82% men, mean age approximately 60, aged roughly 23 to 79. Prior anti-PD-1, anti-PD-L1 or anti-CTLA-4 therapy was allowed; around 40% had some.

This table comes from immunoSEQ multiplex PCR, and its TCRdb copy is limited to in-frame clones, with some not included. The table has tens of thousands of clones, around 70% seen once. Specimen: CD4+ or CD8+ T cells sorted from blood, collected in a trial of the OX40 agonist ivuxolimab. The origin of this receptor is an adult with an advanced solid tumor such as melanoma, head and neck, liver or kidney cancer.

The CDR3 DNA follows: TGTGCCAGCAGTGATCGTTCAACAGGGAAATTCTCCTACGAGCAGTACGTC. Translation gives CASSDRSTGKFSYEQYV. The genes are TRBV6-4 and TRBJ2-7; tentative D call: TRBD1 (6 bases). The CDR3 extends over 17 amino acids. CDR1 and CDR2 (germline): MRHNA, SNTAGT. The V end lost 3 bases, the J end lost 0 bases, and 18 bases lay between the germline ends.